This T cell receptor (beta chain) stems from a study of early T cells in non-severe SARS-CoV-2 infection. Study results and caveats: VDJdb matching, biased toward anti-spike CD8 responses, missed private and CD4 specificities.

This clonotype was observed a few times. Its antigen is currently unknown. MiXCR, applied by TCRdb to the 5' RACE reads, yields one record per CDR3 protein. The data contain about 55,000 distinct CDR3 sequences, roughly 8.2% of them singletons. CDR1 and CDR2 (germline): MDHEN, SYDVKM. The length of the CDR3 is 15 residues. The junction had 12 bases not matched to a gene; V was cut back by 5 bases and J by 6 bases. The receptor's source is an adult who was a healthcare worker with PCR-confirmed SARS-CoV-2 infection or an uninfected control (not recorded which). Material for sequencing was whole blood. The chain couples TRBV28 to TRBJ1-2, with 7 bases aligning to TRBD1. The CDR3 loop reads CASSPTGSRGDGYTF. In DNA, the CDR3 is TGTGCCAGCAGTCCGACAGGGTCCCGTGGGGATGGCTACACCTTC.